These 8 T cell receptor beta chains originate from one sample sequenced in a study of beta chain features in type 1 diabetes. Every isolated RNA sample was fully reverse transcribed, so sequencing captured expressed TCRB transcripts. Assay used: immunoSEQ multiplex PCR; TCRdb lists only in-frame clones, some missing. Of about 160,000 clones in the sample, approximately 9% were seen once. Study-level results: Moderately but significantly shorter TCRB CDR3s were found in Type 1 diabetes patients in all four CD4+ subsets.

Antigens of these TCRs are unknown. The sample consisted of central memory CD4+ T cells from blood. The receptors stem from a woman aged 18-29 years with type 1 diabetes.

The chain joins TRBV5-1 to TRBJ2-1; 13 bases are shared with TRBD2. The V segment lost 4 bases and the J segment 3 bases; nucleotides outside the gene matches: 10. This CDR3 comprises 18 residues. Germline values: CDR1 SGHRS, CDR2 YFSETQ. The CDR3: CASSPGTSGISLYNEQFF. The CDR3 DNA sequence: TGCGCCAGCAGCCCAGGGACTAGCGGGATCTCCCTCTACAATGAGCAGTTCTTC.

There are a few counts of this clone. The chain joins TRBV10-3 to TRBJ2-2, with D possibly TRBD1 on 5 matching bases. Per the germline V gene, CDR1 is ENHRY and CDR2 is SYGVKD. The V gene lost 3 bases and the J gene lost 0 bases, with 5 bases spanning the gap. The CDR3 is made up of 14 amino acids. This CDR3 is CAISEGANTGELFF. The CDR3 DNA reads TGTGCCATCAGTGAAGGGGCGAACACCGGGGAGCTGTTTTTT.

V is TRBV5-6 and J is TRBJ2-7; TRBD1 matches at 7 bases. From germline, CDR1 is SGHDT and CDR2 YYEEEE. The CDR3 length is 13 residues. The trim removed 6 bases at V and 3 bases at J, leaving 6 bases unmatched. For the CDR3, the DNA is TGTGCCAGCACCGACAGGGTCAGCTACGAGCAGTACTTC. Its protein is CASTDRVSYEQYF.

This clone was seen only a few times. The chain employs TRBV28 and TRBJ2-4, with a weak D call TRBD2 (6 bases). V lost 8 bases, J lost 6 bases, and 17 bases lay in between. This CDR3 has 14 residues. Germline loops: CDR1 MDHEN, CDR2 SYDVKM. The CDR3 region is CASRTREIGNIQYF. The DNA for the CDR3 is TGTGCCAGCCGGACCCGGGAGATCGGAAACATTCAGTACTTC. The full variable domain, completed using reference TRBV28 and TRBJ2-4, is DVKVTQSSRYLVKRTGEKVFLECVQDMDHENMFWYRQDPGLGLRLIYFSYDVKMKEKGDIPEGYSVSREKKERFSLILESASTNQTSMYLCASRTREIGNIQYFGAGTRLSVL.

The sample holds a few counts of this clone. The J gene is TRBJ1-2, the V gene TRBV27; possibly TRBD1 for D (6 bases). V lost 2 bases and J lost 7, with 14 bases in between. CDR1 is MNHEY, CDR2 SMNVEV, per germline (reference sequence). The CDR3 runs to 14 residues. The CDR3 protein is CASSLGPGVFGYTF. As DNA, the CDR3 is TGTGCCAGCAGTTTAGGTCCAGGGGTATTTGGCTACACCTTC.

V usage is TRBV11-2 and J usage is TRBJ2-1; D might be TRBD2 (6 bases). The CDR3 is made up of 17 amino acids. CDR1 is SGHAT and CDR2 is FQNNGV in the germline V gene. The V gene lost 2 bases and the J gene lost 0 bases, with 14 bases spanning the gap. In nucleotides, the CDR3 is TGTGCCAGCAGCTTAACGGGGGTATCCCACTCCTACAATGAGCAGTTCTTC. It is translated as CASSLTGVSHSYNEQFF.

This chain connects TRBV27 to TRBJ1-5; 7 nucleotides agree with TRBD1. CDR3 length: 14 amino acids. The germline V gene has CDR1 MNHEY and CDR2 SMNVEV (reference sequence). V shed 4 bases, J shed 7 bases, and the junction held 7 bases outside the gene matches. The CDR3 nucleotides read TGTGCCAGCAGTTCGACAGGGATGGGCCAGCCCCAGCATTTT. It is translated as CASSSTGMGQPQHF.

Only a few counts were recorded for this clone. The J gene is TRBJ2-3, the V gene TRBV25-1; D may be TRBD2 (5 bases). The CDR3 consists of 12 residues. Germline lookup yields CDR1 MGHDK and CDR2 SYGVNS. Trimming took 6 bases from V and 6 from J, leaving 10 bases between them. The CDR3 sequence: CASRSPGDTQYF. In DNA, the CDR3 is TGTGCCAGCAGATCCCCGGGGGATACGCAGTATTTT.